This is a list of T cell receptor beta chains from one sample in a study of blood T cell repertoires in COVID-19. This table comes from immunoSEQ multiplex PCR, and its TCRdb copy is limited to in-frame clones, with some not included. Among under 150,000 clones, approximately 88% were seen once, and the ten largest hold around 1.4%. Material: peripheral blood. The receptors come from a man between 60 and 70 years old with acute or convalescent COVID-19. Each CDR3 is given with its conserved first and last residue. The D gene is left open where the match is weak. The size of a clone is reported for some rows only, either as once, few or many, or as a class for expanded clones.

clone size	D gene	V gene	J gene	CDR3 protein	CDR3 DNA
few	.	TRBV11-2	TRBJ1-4	CASSLPHTGVGGNEKLFF	TGTGCCAGCAGCCTTCCCCACACGGGAGTGGGGGGGAATGAAAAACTGTTTTTT
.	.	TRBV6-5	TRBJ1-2	CASSYGRGKGYTF	TGTGCCAGCAGTTACGGCAGGGGCAAAGGCTACACCTTC
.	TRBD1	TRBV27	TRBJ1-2	CASSPGTGLNYGYTF	TGTGCCAGCAGTCCCGGGACAGGGCTTAACTATGGCTACACCTTC
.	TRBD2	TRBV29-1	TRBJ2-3	CSELAGSTDTQYF	TGCAGCGAGCTAGCGGGTAGCACAGATACGCAGTATTTT
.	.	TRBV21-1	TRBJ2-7	CASSESSYEQYF	TGTGCCAGCAGCGAGAGTTCCTACGAGCAGTACTTC
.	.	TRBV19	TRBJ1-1	CASSIGHTTEAFF	TGTGCCAGTAGTATAGGACACACAACTGAAGCTTTCTTT
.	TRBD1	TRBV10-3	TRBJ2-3	CAISEDRVTQYF	TGTGCCATCAGTGAGGACAGGGTGACGCAGTATTTT
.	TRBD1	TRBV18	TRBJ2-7	CASSRDRAPHEQYF	TGTGCCAGCTCACGGGACAGGGCGCCGCACGAGCAGTACTTC
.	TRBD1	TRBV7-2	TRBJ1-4	CASSPGQGHNEKLFF	TGTGCCAGCAGCCCCGGACAGGGACATAATGAAAAACTGTTTTTT
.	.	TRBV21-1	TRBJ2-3	CASSSYRLAGKGTDTQYF	TGTGCCAGCAGCTCTTACCGACTAGCGGGAAAGGGCACAGATACGCAGTATTTT
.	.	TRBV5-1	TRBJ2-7	CASSTRDNAYEQYF	TGCGCCAGCAGCACCCGGGACAATGCCTACGAGCAGTACTTC
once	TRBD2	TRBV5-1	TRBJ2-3	CASSTQREGPHTDTQYF	TGCGCCAGCAGCACCCAGCGGGAGGGGCCCCACACAGATACGCAGTATTTT
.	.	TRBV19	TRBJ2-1	CASRSTDSSSYNEQFF	TGTGCCAGTAGATCTACGGACTCGAGCTCCTACAATGAGCAGTTCTTC
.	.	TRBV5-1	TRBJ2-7	CASRGAYEQYF	TGCGCCAGCAGAGGGGCCTACGAGCAGTACTTC
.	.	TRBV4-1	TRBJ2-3	CASSQGHEKRGTDTQYF	TGCGCCAGCAGCCAAGGCCATGAGAAGCGCGGCACAGATACGCAGTATTTT
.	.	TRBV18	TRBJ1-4	CASSPTGSEKLFF	TGTGCCAGCTCACCAACAGGGTCTGAAAAACTGTTTTTT
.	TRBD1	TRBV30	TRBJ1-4	CAWRAGQGAEKLFF	TGTGCCTGGAGGGCTGGACAGGGGGCGGAAAAACTGTTTTTT
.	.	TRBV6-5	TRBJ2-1	CASSRGLGYNEQFF	TGTGCCAGCAGCCGGGGACTGGGCTACAATGAGCAGTTCTTC
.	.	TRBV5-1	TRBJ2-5	CASSLGPGYQETQYF	TGCGCCAGCAGCTTGGGACCCGGGTACCAAGAGACCCAGTACTTC
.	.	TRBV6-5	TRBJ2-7	CASIWTWQQYF	TGTGCCAGCATCTGGACTTGGCAGCAGTACTTC
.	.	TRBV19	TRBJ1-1	CASSIGPTANTEAFF	TGTGCCAGTAGTATAGGCCCGACAGCGAACACTGAAGCTTTCTTT
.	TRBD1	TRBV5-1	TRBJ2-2	CASTQNRDRANGELFF	TGCGCCAGCACCCAAAACCGGGACAGGGCTAACGGGGAGCTGTTTTTT
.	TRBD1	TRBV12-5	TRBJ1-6	CASGRDRGESPLHF	TGTGCTAGTGGCAGGGACAGGGGGGAATCACCCCTCCACTTT
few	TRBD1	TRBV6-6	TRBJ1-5	CASRAGTGGNQPQHF	TGTGCCAGCAGGGCCGGGACAGGGGGCAATCAGCCCCAGCATTTT
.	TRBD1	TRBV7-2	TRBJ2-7	CASSLVVQGAREQYF	TGTGCCAGCAGCTTAGTTGTGCAGGGGGCGCGGGAGCAGTACTTC
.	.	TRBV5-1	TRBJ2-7	CASRDKLYEQYF	TGCGCCAGCAGGGACAAGCTCTACGAGCAGTACTTC
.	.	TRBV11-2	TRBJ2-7	CASSLGGAKSREYF	TGTGCCAGCAGCTTGGGGGGGGCTAAGTCAAGGGAGTACTTC
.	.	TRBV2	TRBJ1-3	CASSEQGHTIYF	TGTGCCAGCAGTGAACAGGGGCACACCATATATTTT
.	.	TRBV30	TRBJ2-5	CAWVRGAGETQYF	TGTGCCTGGGTCCGGGGGGCGGGTGAGACCCAGTACTTC
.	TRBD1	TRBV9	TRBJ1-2	CASSVGQGAPPAYGYTF	TGTGCCAGCAGCGTCGGACAGGGGGCGCCGCCGGCCTATGGCTACACCTTC
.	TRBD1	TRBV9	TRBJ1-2	CASSLGTGRGYTF	TGTGCCAGCAGCCTCGGGACAGGGCGGGGCTACACCTTC
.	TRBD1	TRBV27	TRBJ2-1	CANYPGTGRSEQFF	TGTGCCAACTACCCGGGGACAGGGAGGAGTGAGCAGTTCTTC
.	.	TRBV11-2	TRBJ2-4	CASSLLPGNLDKNIQYF	TGTGCCAGCAGCTTACTTCCGGGAAACCTGGACAAAAACATTCAGTACTTC
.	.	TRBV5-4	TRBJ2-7	CASAPSDSGYEQYF	TGTGCCAGCGCTCCCTCGGACAGCGGCTACGAGCAGTACTTC
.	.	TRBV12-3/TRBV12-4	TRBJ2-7	CASSSGTPYEQYF	TGTGCCAGCAGTTCCGGGACACCCTACGAGCAGTACTTC
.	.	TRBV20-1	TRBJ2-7	CSASTLGRHSYEQYF	TGCAGTGCTAGTACCCTGGGCAGACATTCCTACGAGCAGTACTTC
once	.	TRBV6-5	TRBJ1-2	CASSYLGQSNYGYTF	TGTGCCAGCAGTTACCTCGGACAAAGTAACTATGGCTACACCTTC
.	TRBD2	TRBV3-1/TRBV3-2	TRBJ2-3	CASTLGTRVTDTQYF	TGTGCCAGCACTTTAGGGACTAGGGTTACAGATACGCAGTATTTT
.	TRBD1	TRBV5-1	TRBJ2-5	CASSPTGVETQYF	TGCGCCAGCAGCCCCACAGGGGTCGAGACCCAGTACTTC
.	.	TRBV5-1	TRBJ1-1	CASSPGRENTEAFF	TGCGCCAGCAGCCCCGGTCGGGAGAACACTGAAGCTTTCTTT
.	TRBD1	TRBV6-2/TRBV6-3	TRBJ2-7	CASSYAPGQGSYEQYF	TGTGCCAGCAGTTACGCACCGGGACAGGGGTCCTACGAGCAGTACTTC
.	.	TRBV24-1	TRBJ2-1	CATSDPGTEQFF	TGTGCCACCAGTGACCCCGGGACAGAGCAGTTCTTC
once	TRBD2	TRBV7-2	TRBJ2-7	CASSLGSGNPYEQYF	TGTGCCAGCAGCTTAGGAAGCGGGAATCCCTACGAGCAGTACTTC
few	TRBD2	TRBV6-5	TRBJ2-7	CASSPGTSGSYEQYF	TGTGCCAGCAGTCCCGGGACTAGCGGCTCCTACGAGCAGTACTTC
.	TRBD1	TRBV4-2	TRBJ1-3	CASSQVGGPDGNTIYF	TGTGCCAGCAGCCAGGTAGGGGGCCCCGATGGAAACACCATATATTTT
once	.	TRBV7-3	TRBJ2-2	CASSLGIGHTGELFF	TGTGCCAGCAGCTTAGGAATTGGGCACACCGGGGAGCTGTTTTTT
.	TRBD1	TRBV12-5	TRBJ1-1	CASGLSGTGGGTEAFF	TGTGCTAGTGGCCTCTCCGGGACAGGGGGAGGCACTGAAGCTTTCTTT
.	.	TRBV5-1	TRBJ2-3	CASSFETRESISTDTQYF	TGCGCCAGCAGCTTTGAGACGCGGGAAAGCATTAGCACAGATACGCAGTATTTT
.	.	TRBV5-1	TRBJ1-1	CASSLSMANTEAFF	TGCGCCAGCAGCTTGTCGATGGCGAACACTGAAGCTTTCTTT